This T cell receptor beta chain was identified during a study of low-dose radiotherapy and immunotherapy resistance in tumors. Priming of first-strand cDNA relied on TRAV- and TRBV-specific primers (covering alpha and beta chains). Both a constant-region primer and a V-primer adapter served to amplify TCRs across about 20 PCR cycles. TCRdb used MiXCR to reprocess the reads, holding one entry per CDR3 protein. The sample yields roughly 17,000 distinct CDR3 sequences, approximately 70% seen once. Patients eligible had advanced solid tumors without tumor-infiltrating lymphocytes. The V gene lost 6 bases and the J gene lost 13 bases, with 18 bases spanning the gap. The CDR3 runs 12 residues.

This chain uses TRBV12-3 or TRBV12-4 with TRBJ1-2; D possibly corresponds to TRBD1 (5 bases). This TCR was sampled from a human donor with advanced metastatic prostate, ovarian, gallbladder or colorectal cancer (not recorded which). This table probably holds off-target reads from a library built for another chain. CDR3 region: CASRDTGVRSTF. In DNA form, the CDR3 reads TGTGCCAGCAGGGACACCGGTGTTCGCTCCACCTTC.